Below, 7 T cell receptor beta chains from the same sample are listed, as sequenced in a study of cytomegalovirus exposure and HLA in healthy donors (dated by TCRdb to about 2017). The library was prepared using the immunoSEQ multiplex PCR assay. TCRdb stores this immuneACCESS table with in-frame sequences only. Part of the clones is absent; in the studies checked, under half of the shortfall reflects unresolved V genes, and no reason is known for the rest. The sample table shows roughly 300,000 clones, and 75% to 90% are seen once. More than 0.8% of the sample goes to the ten largest clones. The sample consisted of PBMCs. The receptors were sampled from a woman aged 18-30 years in good health and CMV-seronegative.

The chain joins TRBV7-2 to TRBJ1-5, with D tentatively TRBD1 (6 bases). Trimming cost V 4 bases and J 2 bases, with 6 bases left between them. The germline V gene has CDR1 SGHTA and CDR2 FQGNSA. This CDR3 has 13 amino acids. CDR3 sequence (DNA): TGTGCCAGCAGCTACAGGGGCAATCAGCCCCAGCATTTT. Its translation is CASSYRGNQPQHF. The full variable domain, with the rest looked up from reference TRBV7-2 and TRBJ1-5, is GAGVSQSPSNKVTEKGKDVELRCDPISGHTALYWYRQSLGQGLEFLIYFQGNSAPDKSGLPSDRFSAERTGGSVSTLTIQRTQQEDSAVYLCASSYRGNQPQHFGDGTRLSIL.

The chain couples TRBV6-1 to TRBJ1-1, with 7 positions matching TRBD1. CDR3 length: 15 amino acids. V shed 6 bases and J 2 bases; nucleotides not matched to a gene: 9. Germline V gene sequence: CDR1 MNHNS, CDR2 SASEGT. The CDR3 loop reads CASRKEGASNTEAFF. The CDR3 nucleotides read TGTGCCAGCAGGAAGGAGGGGGCCAGCAACACTGAAGCTTTCTTT.

The CDR3 coding sequence is TGTGCCAGCAGTCGGACAGGGAACGAGCAGTACTTC. Amino acid sequence: CASSRTGNEQYF. J is TRBJ2-7 and V is TRBV6-1; the match to TRBD1 covers 8 bases. Germline-derived CDR1 and CDR2 are MNHNS and SASEGT. The CDR3 runs to 12 residues. V gave up 5 bases and J gave up 5 bases; unmatched junction bases: 2.

This clone showed up just a few times. The CDR3 nucleotides read TGTGCCAGCAGTAAAGGACAGGGGGCATACGAGCAGTACTTC. Amino acid sequence: CASSKGQGAYEQYF. This chain connects TRBV27 to TRBJ2-7; the match to TRBD1 covers 11 bases. The trim removed 5 bases at V and 4 bases at J, leaving 4 bases unmatched. The CDR3 totals 14 residues. The V gene's germline CDR1 is MNHEY and CDR2 SMNVEV (reference sequence).

J is TRBJ2-7 and V is TRBV27, with TRBD1 matching 10 bases. Germline V gives CDR1 MNHEY, CDR2 SMNVEV (reference sequence). This CDR3 has 14 residues. V dropped 5 bases and J dropped 3; count of bases not matched to a gene: 4. As DNA, the CDR3 is TGTGCCAGCAGTCGCCGGGACAGGGGCTACGAGCAGTACTTC. Protein: CASSRRDRGYEQYF.

The CDR3 spells CASSQGSLGHYEQYF. In nucleotides, the CDR3 is TGCGCCAGCAGCCAAGGGAGTTTGGGTCACTACGAGCAGTACTTC. This chain uses TRBV4-1 with TRBJ2-7, with no clear D. The CDR3 runs to 15 residues. Trimming stripped 1 base from V and 3 bases from J, with 13 bases between. Germline values: CDR1 MGHRA, CDR2 YSYEKL.

This chain joins TRBV6-5 and TRBJ2-5; maybe TRBD1 (6 bases). Trimming removed 2 bases from V and 2 bases from J, with 9 bases in between. Germline V gives CDR1 MNHEY, CDR2 SVGAGI. The CDR3 has 14 residues. CDR3: CASSYLTGQETQYF. In DNA form, the CDR3 reads TGTGCCAGCAGTTACCTAACAGGGCAAGAGACCCAGTACTTC.